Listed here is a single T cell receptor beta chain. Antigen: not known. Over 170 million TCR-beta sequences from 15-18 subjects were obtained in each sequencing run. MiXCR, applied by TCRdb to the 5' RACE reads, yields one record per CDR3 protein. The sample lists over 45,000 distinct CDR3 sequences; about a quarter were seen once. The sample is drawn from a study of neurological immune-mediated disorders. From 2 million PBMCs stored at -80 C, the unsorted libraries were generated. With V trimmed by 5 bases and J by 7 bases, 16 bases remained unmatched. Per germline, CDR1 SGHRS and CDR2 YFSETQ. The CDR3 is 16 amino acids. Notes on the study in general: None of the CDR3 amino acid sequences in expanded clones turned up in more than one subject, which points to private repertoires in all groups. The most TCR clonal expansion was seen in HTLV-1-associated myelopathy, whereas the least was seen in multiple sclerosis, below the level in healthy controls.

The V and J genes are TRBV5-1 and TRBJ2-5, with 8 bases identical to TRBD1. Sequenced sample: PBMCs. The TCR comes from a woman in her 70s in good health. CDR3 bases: TGCGCCAGCAGTCCCGAGGCAGGGGGCGAACCAGGGACCCAGTACTTC. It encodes CASSPEAGGEPGTQYF.